The 2 T cell receptor beta chains given below trace back to one sample, sequenced in a study of blood T cell repertoires in COVID-19. Some clones are missing from TCRdb's copy, which holds only in-frame ones; the method was immunoSEQ multiplex PCR. Among around 300,000 clones, 75% to 90% were seen once, and the ten largest hold approximately 2.4%. Sequenced input: peripheral blood. These TCRs come from a man aged 18 to 29 with active or convalescent COVID-19.

This clone has more than one count but fewer than ten. The rearrangement uses TRBV15 and TRBJ1-4, with TRBD1 matching 9 bases. The CDR3 spans 19 residues. The J segment lost 2 bases and the V segment lost 0 bases, leaving 10 bases of the junction unmatched. Germline values: CDR1 LNHNV, CDR2 YYDKDF (reference sequence). This chain's CDR3 is CATSRDPGQGGPTNEKLFF. The CDR3 region has the DNA TGTGCCACCAGCAGAGACCCGGGACAGGGAGGTCCTACTAATGAAAAACTGTTTTTT.

The rearrangement uses TRBV5-1 and TRBJ2-2; the D gene is possibly TRBD2 (6 bases). The germline CDR1 and CDR2 sequences are SGHRS and YFSETQ. The CDR3 spans 15 residues. V gave up 8 bases and J gave up 4 bases, with 18 bases separating them. The CDR3 loop reads CASRAGRLATGELFF. CDR3 nucleotides: TGCGCCAGTAGAGCCGGGAGACTTGCCACCGGGGAGCTGTTTTTT.